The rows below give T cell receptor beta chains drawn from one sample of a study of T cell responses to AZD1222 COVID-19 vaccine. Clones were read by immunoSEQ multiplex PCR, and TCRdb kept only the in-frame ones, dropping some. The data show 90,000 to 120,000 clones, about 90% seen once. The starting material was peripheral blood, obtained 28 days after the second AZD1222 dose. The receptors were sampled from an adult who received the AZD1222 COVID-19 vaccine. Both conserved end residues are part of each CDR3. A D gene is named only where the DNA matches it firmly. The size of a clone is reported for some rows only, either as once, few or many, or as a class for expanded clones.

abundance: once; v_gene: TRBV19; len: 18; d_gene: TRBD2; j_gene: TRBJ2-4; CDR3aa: CASSIKGPSGGRENIQYF; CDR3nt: TGTGCCAGTAGTATAAAAGGGCCTAGCGGGGGTAGAGAAAACATTCAGTACTTC
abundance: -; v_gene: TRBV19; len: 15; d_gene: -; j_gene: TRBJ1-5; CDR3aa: CASSSELQGRQPQHF; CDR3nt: TGTGCCAGTAGTTCTGAGTTACAGGGACGGCAGCCCCAGCATTTT
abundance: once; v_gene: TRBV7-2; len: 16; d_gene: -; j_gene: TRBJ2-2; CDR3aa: CASSLVAGTNTGELFF; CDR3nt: TGTGCCAGCAGCTTAGTAGCAGGGACTAACACCGGGGAGCTGTTTTTT
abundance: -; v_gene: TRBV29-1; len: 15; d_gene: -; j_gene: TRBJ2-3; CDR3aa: CSVEGVAEGTDTQYF; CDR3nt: TGCAGCGTTGAAGGGGTAGCGGAGGGCACAGATACGCAGTATTTT
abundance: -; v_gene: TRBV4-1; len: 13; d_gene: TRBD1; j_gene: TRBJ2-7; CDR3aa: CASSPDRGYEQYF; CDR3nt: TGCGCCAGCAGCCCGGACAGGGGCTACGAGCAGTACTTC
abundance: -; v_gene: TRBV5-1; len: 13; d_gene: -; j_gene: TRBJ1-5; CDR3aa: CASSLGRGQPQHF; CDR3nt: TGCGCCAGCAGCTTGGGTCGGGGACAGCCCCAGCATTTT
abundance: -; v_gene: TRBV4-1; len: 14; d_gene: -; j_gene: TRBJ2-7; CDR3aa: CASSQTPQGNEQYF; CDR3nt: TGCGCCAGCAGCCAGACCCCGCAGGGTAACGAGCAGTACTTC
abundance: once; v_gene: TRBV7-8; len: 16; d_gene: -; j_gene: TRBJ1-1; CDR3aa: CASSPISYREGTEAFF; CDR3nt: TGTGCCAGCAGCCCGATCAGCTACCGGGAGGGCACTGAAGCTTTCTTT
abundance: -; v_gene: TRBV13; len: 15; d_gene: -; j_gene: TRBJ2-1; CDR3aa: CASSFYRQTYNEQFF; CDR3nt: TGTGCCAGCAGCTTCTACAGGCAGACCTACAATGAGCAGTTCTTC
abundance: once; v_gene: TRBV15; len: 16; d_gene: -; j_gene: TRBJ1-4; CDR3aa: CATSRDPAGVNEKLFF; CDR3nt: TGTGCCACCAGCAGAGATCCCGCGGGAGTTAATGAAAAACTGTTTTTT
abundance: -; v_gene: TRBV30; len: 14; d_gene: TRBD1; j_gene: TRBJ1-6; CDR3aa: CAWSVETGNSPLHF; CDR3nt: TGTGCCTGGAGTGTCGAGACAGGGAATTCACCCCTCCACTTT
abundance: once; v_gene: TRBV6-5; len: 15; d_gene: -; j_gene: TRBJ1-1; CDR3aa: CASSSQQGMNTEAFF; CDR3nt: TGTGCCAGCAGTTCACAACAGGGCATGAACACTGAAGCTTTCTTT
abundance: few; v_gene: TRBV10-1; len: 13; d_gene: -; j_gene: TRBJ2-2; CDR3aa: CATSQGTPGELFF; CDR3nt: TGCGCCACCAGTCAGGGAACCCCCGGGGAGCTGTTTTTT
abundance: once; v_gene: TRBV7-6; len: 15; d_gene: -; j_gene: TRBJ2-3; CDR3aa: CASSLGSTGDYTQYF; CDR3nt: TGTGCCAGCAGCTTAGGATCGACAGGGGACTACACGCAGTATTTT
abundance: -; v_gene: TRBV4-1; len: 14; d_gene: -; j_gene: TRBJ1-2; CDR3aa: CASSQDEGNYGYTF; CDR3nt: TGCGCCAGCAGCCAAGATGAGGGGAACTATGGCTACACCTTC
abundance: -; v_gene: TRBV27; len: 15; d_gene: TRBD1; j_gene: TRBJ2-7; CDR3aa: CASSVQGPLSYEQYF; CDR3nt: TGTGCCAGCAGTGTACAGGGGCCCCTCTCCTACGAGCAGTACTTC
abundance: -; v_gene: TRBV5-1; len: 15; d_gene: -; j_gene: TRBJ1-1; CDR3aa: CASSLAQRWGTEAFF; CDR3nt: TGCGCCAGCAGCTTGGCCCAGCGGTGGGGCACTGAAGCTTTCTTT
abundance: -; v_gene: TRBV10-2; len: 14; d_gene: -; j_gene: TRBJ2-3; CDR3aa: CASRGAEKLDTQYF; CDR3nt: TGCGCCAGCAGGGGGGCTGAGAAATTAGATACGCAGTATTTT
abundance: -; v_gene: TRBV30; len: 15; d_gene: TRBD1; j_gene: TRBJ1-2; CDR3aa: CAWSGNMGQNYGYTF; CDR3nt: TGTGCCTGGAGTGGGAACATGGGACAGAACTATGGCTACACCTTC
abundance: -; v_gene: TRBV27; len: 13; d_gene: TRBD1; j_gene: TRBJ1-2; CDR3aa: CASLGQGTYGYTF; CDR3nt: TGTGCCAGCCTCGGACAGGGGACCTATGGCTACACCTTC
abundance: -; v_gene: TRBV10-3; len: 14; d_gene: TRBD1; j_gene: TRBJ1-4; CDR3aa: CATLAGQGNEKLFF; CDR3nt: TGTGCCACCCTGGCGGGACAGGGGAATGAAAAACTGTTTTTT
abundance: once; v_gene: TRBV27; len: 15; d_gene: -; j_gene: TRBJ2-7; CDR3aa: CASSIQGSPSYEQYF; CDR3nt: TGTGCCAGCAGTATACAGGGTTCCCCGTCCTACGAGCAGTACTTC
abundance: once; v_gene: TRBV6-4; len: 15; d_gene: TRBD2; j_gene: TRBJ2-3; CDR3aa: CASSPTSGGTDTQYF; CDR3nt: TGTGCCAGCAGTCCGACTAGCGGGGGAACAGATACGCAGTATTTT
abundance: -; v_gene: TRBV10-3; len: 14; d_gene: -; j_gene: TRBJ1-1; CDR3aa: CAISDREMNTEAFF; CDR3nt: TGTGCCATCAGTGACAGAGAAATGAACACTGAAGCTTTCTTT
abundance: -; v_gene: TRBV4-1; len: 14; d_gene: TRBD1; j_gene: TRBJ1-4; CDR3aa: CASSQGDRVEKLFF; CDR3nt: TGCGCCAGCAGCCAAGGGGACAGGGTAGAAAAACTGTTTTTT
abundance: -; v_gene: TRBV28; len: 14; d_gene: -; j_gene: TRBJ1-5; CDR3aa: CASTRLSLDQPQHF; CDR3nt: TGTGCCAGCACTAGGCTCTCCCTAGATCAGCCCCAGCATTTT
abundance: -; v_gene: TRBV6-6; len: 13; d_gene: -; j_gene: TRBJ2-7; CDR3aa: CASSSPGVLEQYF; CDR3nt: TGTGCCAGCAGTTCCCCGGGGGTCCTCGAGCAGTACTTC